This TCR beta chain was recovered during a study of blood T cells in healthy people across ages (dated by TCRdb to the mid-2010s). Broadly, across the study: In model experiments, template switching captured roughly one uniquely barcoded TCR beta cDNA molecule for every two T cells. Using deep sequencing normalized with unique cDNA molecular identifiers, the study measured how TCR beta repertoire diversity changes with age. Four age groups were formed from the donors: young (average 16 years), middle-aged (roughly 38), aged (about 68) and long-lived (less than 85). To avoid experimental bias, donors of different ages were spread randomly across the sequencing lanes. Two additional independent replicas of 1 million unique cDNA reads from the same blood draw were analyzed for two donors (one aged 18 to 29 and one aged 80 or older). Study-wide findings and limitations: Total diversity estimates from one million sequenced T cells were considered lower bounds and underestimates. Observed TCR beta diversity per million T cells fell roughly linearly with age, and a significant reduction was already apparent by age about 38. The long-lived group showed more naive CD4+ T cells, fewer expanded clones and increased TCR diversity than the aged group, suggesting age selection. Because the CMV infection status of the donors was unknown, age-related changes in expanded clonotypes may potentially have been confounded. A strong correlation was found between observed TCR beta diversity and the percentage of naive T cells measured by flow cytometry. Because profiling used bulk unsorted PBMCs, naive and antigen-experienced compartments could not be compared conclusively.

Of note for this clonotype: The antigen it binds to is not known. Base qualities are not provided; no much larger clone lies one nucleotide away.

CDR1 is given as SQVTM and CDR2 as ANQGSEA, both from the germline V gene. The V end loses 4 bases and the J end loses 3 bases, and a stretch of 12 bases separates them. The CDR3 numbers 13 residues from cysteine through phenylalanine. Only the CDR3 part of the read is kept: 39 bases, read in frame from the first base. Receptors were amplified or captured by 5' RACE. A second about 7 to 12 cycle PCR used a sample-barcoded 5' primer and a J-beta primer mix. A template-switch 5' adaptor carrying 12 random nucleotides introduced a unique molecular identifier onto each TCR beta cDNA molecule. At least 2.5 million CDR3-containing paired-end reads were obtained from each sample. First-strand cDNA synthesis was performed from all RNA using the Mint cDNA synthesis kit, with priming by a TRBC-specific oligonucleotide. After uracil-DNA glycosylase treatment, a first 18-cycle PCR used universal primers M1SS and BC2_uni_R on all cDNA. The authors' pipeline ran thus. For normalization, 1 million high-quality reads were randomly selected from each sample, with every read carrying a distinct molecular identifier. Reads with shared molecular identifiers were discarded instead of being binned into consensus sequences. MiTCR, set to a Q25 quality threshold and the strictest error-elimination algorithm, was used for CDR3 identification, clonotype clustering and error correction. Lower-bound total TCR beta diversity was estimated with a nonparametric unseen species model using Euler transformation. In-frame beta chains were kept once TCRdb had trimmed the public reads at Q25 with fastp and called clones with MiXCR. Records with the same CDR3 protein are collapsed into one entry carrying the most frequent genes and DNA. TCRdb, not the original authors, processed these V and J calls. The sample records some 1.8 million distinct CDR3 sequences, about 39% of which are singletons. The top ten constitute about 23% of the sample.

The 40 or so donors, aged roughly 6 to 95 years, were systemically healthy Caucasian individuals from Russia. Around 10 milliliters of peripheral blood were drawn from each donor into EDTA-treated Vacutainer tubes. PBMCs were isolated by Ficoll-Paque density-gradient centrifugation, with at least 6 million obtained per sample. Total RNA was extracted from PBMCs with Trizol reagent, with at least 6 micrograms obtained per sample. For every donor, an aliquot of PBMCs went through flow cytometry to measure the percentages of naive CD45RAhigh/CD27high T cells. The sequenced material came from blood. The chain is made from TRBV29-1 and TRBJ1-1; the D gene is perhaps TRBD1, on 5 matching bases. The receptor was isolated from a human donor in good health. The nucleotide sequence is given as TGCAGCGTTGTGGGACCCCGGGACACTGAAGCTTTCTTT. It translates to CSVVGPRDTEAFF. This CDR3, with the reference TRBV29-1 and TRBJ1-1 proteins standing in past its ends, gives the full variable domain SAVISQKPSRDICQRGTSLTIQCQVDSQVTMMFWYRQQPGQSLTLIATANQGSEATYESGFVIDKFPISRPNLTFSTLTVSNMSPEDSSIYLCSVVGPRDTEAFFGQGTRLTVV.